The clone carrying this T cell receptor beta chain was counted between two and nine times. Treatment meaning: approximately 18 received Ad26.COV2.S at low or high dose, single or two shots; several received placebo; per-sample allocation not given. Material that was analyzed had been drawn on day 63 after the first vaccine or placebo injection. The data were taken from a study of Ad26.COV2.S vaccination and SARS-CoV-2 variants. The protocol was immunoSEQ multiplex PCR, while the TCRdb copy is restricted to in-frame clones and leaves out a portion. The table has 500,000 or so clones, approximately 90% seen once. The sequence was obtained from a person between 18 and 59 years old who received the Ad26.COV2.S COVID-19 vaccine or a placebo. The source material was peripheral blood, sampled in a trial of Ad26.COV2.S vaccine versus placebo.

CDR3 in amino acids: CASSPPGSYEQYF. The DNA for the CDR3 is TGTGCCAGCAGCCCCCCCGGTTCCTACGAGCAGTACTTC. V usage is TRBV3-1 (or the pseudogene TRBV3-2) and J usage is TRBJ2-7, with unresolved D. The germline gives CDR1 LGHDT, CDR2 YNNKEL (reference sequence). There are 13 residues in the CDR3. V gave up 4 bases and J gave up 1 base, with 8 bases separating them.